One sample yielded the 5 T cell receptor beta chains listed below, sequenced in a study of T cell repertoires in cytomegalovirus infection. MiXCR, applied by TCRdb to the reads, yields one record per CDR3 protein. Found here are under 150,000 distinct CDR3 sequences, less than 9.5% of them singletons; the top ten hold 10%. The specimen sequenced was PBMCs. The receptors were gathered from a human donor in good health (CMV status not recorded). Some clones in this sample may be carry-over from other donors' samples.

The chain carries TRBV19 and TRBJ1-5; TRBD1 matches 7 bases. CDR3 length: 16 residues. Per the germline V gene, CDR1 is LNHDA and CDR2 is SQIVND (reference sequence). V was clipped by 4 bases and J by 0 bases; unmatched bases: 6. The CDR3 spells CASSTNRGHSNQPQHF. Here the CDR3 DNA reads TGTGCCAGTAGTACCAACAGGGGCCATAGCAATCAGCCCCAGCATTTT.

This clonotype occurred many times. This chain connects TRBV10-3 to TRBJ2-2; D gene uncertain. V was pared by 4 bases and J by 5 bases, with 8 bases between. Germline V gene data show CDR1 as ENHRY and CDR2 as SYGVKD. The CDR3 runs 13 residues. The CDR3 reads CAISGPRTGELFF. The CDR3 DNA sequence: TGTGCCATCAGTGGCCCCCGGACCGGGGAGCTGTTTTTT.

This clonotype was counted many times. The chain joins TRBV12-3 or TRBV12-4 to TRBJ1-2; TRBD1 is a possible D gene (6 bases). The CDR3 is 14 amino acids. Trimming removed 6 bases from V and 6 bases from J, with 17 bases in between. The CDR3 loop reads CASRDSGGRDGYTF. Written as DNA, the CDR3 is TGTGCCAGCAGGGACAGTGGGGGCCGCGATGGCTACACCTTC.

This clonotype was counted between two and nine times. The chain uses TRBV6-2 or TRBV6-3 and TRBJ1-5; weak D call: TRBD1 (5 bases). Germline V gene sequence: CDR1 MNHEY, CDR2 SVGEGT. The CDR3 extends over 14 amino acids. V was clipped by 6 bases and J by 3 bases, with 12 bases between them. This chain's CDR3 is CASRFQGINQPQHF. CDR3 sequence (DNA): TGTGCCAGCAGATTTCAGGGTATCAATCAGCCCCAGCATTTT.

The rearrangement joins TRBV2 to TRBJ2-5, with unresolved D. CDR1 is SNHLY, CDR2 FYNNEI, per germline. The CDR3 is 13 residues long. V was clipped by 6 bases and J by 2 bases, with 10 bases between them. CDR3 coding DNA: TGTGCCAGCAGATTAGCAGAACAAGAGACCCAGTACTTC. Its protein is CASRLAEQETQYF.